These T cell receptor beta chains were read from a single sample in a study of blood T cell repertoires in COVID-19. Some clones are missing from TCRdb's copy, which holds only in-frame ones; the method was immunoSEQ multiplex PCR. Among around 400,000 clones listed, 87% were seen once. Material: peripheral blood. Receptor source: a woman in her sixties or seventies with COVID-19, enrolled during active disease. CDR3s include the opening cysteine and the closing phenylalanine or tryptophan. D genes are given only for firm matches. The size field is filled for only some rows; it gives once, few, many or a size class.

abundance: .; d_gene: TRBD1; v_gene: TRBV6-5; j_gene: TRBJ1-5; CDR3nt: TGTGCCAGCAGCGGACAGGCCAATCAGCCCCAGCATTTT; CDR3aa: CASSGQANQPQHF
abundance: once; d_gene: .; v_gene: TRBV24-1; j_gene: TRBJ1-4; CDR3nt: TGTGCCACCAGTGATTCAGGGACTTTGAATGAAAAACTGTTTTTT; CDR3aa: CATSDSGTLNEKLFF
abundance: .; d_gene: .; v_gene: TRBV3-1/TRBV3-2; j_gene: TRBJ2-7; CDR3nt: TGTGCCAGCAGTCACGCGGGGGAGCAGTACTTC; CDR3aa: CASSHAGEQYF
abundance: .; d_gene: .; v_gene: TRBV5-1; j_gene: TRBJ1-4; CDR3nt: TGCGCCAGCAGCTTCTTGCAGTCAACTAATGAAAAACTGTTTTTT; CDR3aa: CASSFLQSTNEKLFF
abundance: .; d_gene: .; v_gene: TRBV2; j_gene: TRBJ2-5; CDR3nt: TGTGCCAGCAGGAGAGGGGGGGTGCGAGGGGAGACCCAGTACTTC; CDR3aa: CASRRGGVRGETQYF
abundance: .; d_gene: TRBD2; v_gene: TRBV19; j_gene: TRBJ2-7; CDR3nt: TGTGCCACCTCGGGGGGGCTTAACTCGGAGCAGTACTTC; CDR3aa: CATSGGLNSEQYF
abundance: .; d_gene: TRBD1; v_gene: TRBV19; j_gene: TRBJ1-4; CDR3nt: TGTGCCAGTAGTATGTTGACAGGGCCTAATGAAAAACTGTTTTTT; CDR3aa: CASSMLTGPNEKLFF
abundance: .; d_gene: TRBD1; v_gene: TRBV6-5; j_gene: TRBJ1-1; CDR3nt: TGTGCCAGCAGCCCCGGGACAGCATACACTGAAGCTTTCTTT; CDR3aa: CASSPGTAYTEAFF
abundance: .; d_gene: .; v_gene: TRBV29-1; j_gene: TRBJ1-1; CDR3nt: TGCAGCGGGACGGGACATTTGAACACTGAAGCTTTCTTT; CDR3aa: CSGTGHLNTEAFF
abundance: few; d_gene: .; v_gene: TRBV4-2; j_gene: TRBJ1-2; CDR3nt: TGTGCCAGCAGCCGGGATGGGGGGGGTGGCTACACCTTC; CDR3aa: CASSRDGGGGYTF
abundance: .; d_gene: TRBD1; v_gene: TRBV11-2; j_gene: TRBJ1-2; CDR3nt: TGTGCCAGCAGCCGACAGGGCGTTGGCTACACCTTC; CDR3aa: CASSRQGVGYTF
abundance: .; d_gene: .; v_gene: TRBV9; j_gene: TRBJ1-1; CDR3nt: TGTGCCAGCAGCGTAGTAGAGGGCACTGAAGCTTTCTTT; CDR3aa: CASSVVEGTEAFF
abundance: .; d_gene: .; v_gene: TRBV7-2; j_gene: TRBJ1-6; CDR3nt: TGTGCCAGCAGCGTAACAGGGACCCAATTTAATTCACCCCTCCACTTT; CDR3aa: CASSVTGTQFNSPLHF
abundance: .; d_gene: .; v_gene: TRBV7-8; j_gene: TRBJ1-1; CDR3nt: TGTGCCAGCAGCCCCTCTAGACAGCTGAACACTGAAGCTTTCTTT; CDR3aa: CASSPSRQLNTEAFF
abundance: .; d_gene: .; v_gene: TRBV6-5; j_gene: TRBJ2-7; CDR3nt: TGTGCCAGCTTCGACAGGCGGGCCTACGAGCAGTACTTC; CDR3aa: CASFDRRAYEQYF
abundance: .; d_gene: TRBD2; v_gene: TRBV3-1/TRBV3-2; j_gene: TRBJ2-7; CDR3nt: TGTGCCAGCAGCCAAGATCGAGGACTAGCGGGGGTAAGCTCCTACGAGCAGTACTTC; CDR3aa: CASSQDRGLAGVSSYEQYF
abundance: .; d_gene: TRBD1; v_gene: TRBV19; j_gene: TRBJ1-2; CDR3nt: TGTGCCAGTAGTATAGATGGACAGGGGACCTATGGCTACACCTTC; CDR3aa: CASSIDGQGTYGYTF
abundance: .; d_gene: .; v_gene: TRBV4-2; j_gene: TRBJ1-1; CDR3nt: TGTGCCAGCAGCTGGGGGGGGACACTGAACACTGAAGCTTTCTTT; CDR3aa: CASSWGGTLNTEAFF
abundance: .; d_gene: TRBD1; v_gene: TRBV2; j_gene: TRBJ2-1; CDR3nt: TGTGCCAGCAGTGAAGTTAGACAGGGCTACAATGAGCAGTTCTTC; CDR3aa: CASSEVRQGYNEQFF
abundance: .; d_gene: .; v_gene: TRBV11-2; j_gene: TRBJ2-7; CDR3nt: TGTGCCAGCAGCTTATTCGGAGACCCCGCCTACGAGCAGTACTTC; CDR3aa: CASSLFGDPAYEQYF
abundance: .; d_gene: TRBD1; v_gene: TRBV19; j_gene: TRBJ1-2; CDR3nt: TGTGCCAGTAGTAGGACAGGGGAATCCTATGGCTACACCTTC; CDR3aa: CASSRTGESYGYTF
abundance: .; d_gene: TRBD1; v_gene: TRBV19; j_gene: TRBJ2-1; CDR3nt: TGTGCCAGCCGGGACAGGGGTCGTTCTTCCTACAATGAGCAGTTCTTC; CDR3aa: CASRDRGRSSYNEQFF
abundance: .; d_gene: .; v_gene: TRBV6-5; j_gene: TRBJ1-2; CDR3nt: TGTGCCAGCAGGCCCATACAACTAGTCTATGGCTACACCTTC; CDR3aa: CASRPIQLVYGYTF
abundance: .; d_gene: TRBD1; v_gene: TRBV5-6; j_gene: TRBJ2-5; CDR3nt: TGTGCCAGCAGAGGACAGGGCCTGAGCATCCAAGAGACCCAGTACTTC; CDR3aa: CASRGQGLSIQETQYF
abundance: .; d_gene: .; v_gene: TRBV5-4; j_gene: TRBJ1-1; CDR3nt: TGTGCCAGCAGCTTGTGGGTGGGGGGCACTGAAGCTTTCTTT; CDR3aa: CASSLWVGGTEAFF
abundance: .; d_gene: .; v_gene: TRBV7-2; j_gene: TRBJ2-1; CDR3nt: TGTGCCAGCAGCTTAGCTAGCCTTGCCTACAATGAGCAGTTCTTC; CDR3aa: CASSLASLAYNEQFF
abundance: .; d_gene: TRBD1; v_gene: TRBV4-2; j_gene: TRBJ2-7; CDR3nt: TGTGCCAGCAGCCAGTCAGAACGGACAGGGTATGCGCAGTACTTC; CDR3aa: CASSQSERTGYAQYF
abundance: .; d_gene: TRBD1; v_gene: TRBV2; j_gene: TRBJ1-3; CDR3nt: TGTGCCAGCAGTGCGGGACAGTTGACTGGAAACACCATATATTTT; CDR3aa: CASSAGQLTGNTIYF
abundance: .; d_gene: TRBD1; v_gene: TRBV15; j_gene: TRBJ2-5; CDR3nt: TGTGCCACCAGCAGCACGGGACAGGTCTCCGAGACCCAGTACTTC; CDR3aa: CATSSTGQVSETQYF
abundance: .; d_gene: .; v_gene: TRBV19; j_gene: TRBJ2-7; CDR3nt: TGTGCCAGTAGTATCCCTCGGACCCGGGATAGAAGCTCCTACGAGCAGTACTTC; CDR3aa: CASSIPRTRDRSSYEQYF
abundance: .; d_gene: TRBD1; v_gene: TRBV7-9; j_gene: TRBJ1-6; CDR3nt: TGTGCCAGCAGCCAGGGACAGGGGGCACCCCTCCACTTT; CDR3aa: CASSQGQGAPLHF
abundance: .; d_gene: .; v_gene: TRBV5-1; j_gene: TRBJ1-1; CDR3nt: TGCGCCAGCAGCTTGGCAGGCAATGCGGGCGCGAACACTGAAGCTTTCTTT; CDR3aa: CASSLAGNAGANTEAFF
abundance: once; d_gene: TRBD2; v_gene: TRBV19; j_gene: TRBJ2-1; CDR3nt: TGTGCCAGTAGTATGGGCGGGGGGCGAATGAACCACAATGAGCAGTTCTTC; CDR3aa: CASSMGGGRMNHNEQFF
abundance: .; d_gene: .; v_gene: TRBV25-1; j_gene: TRBJ2-7; CDR3nt: TGTGCCAGCAGTGAAGATAGCGTGGGCTACGAGCAGTACTTC; CDR3aa: CASSEDSVGYEQYF
abundance: .; d_gene: TRBD1; v_gene: TRBV6-2/TRBV6-3; j_gene: TRBJ2-3; CDR3nt: TGTGCCAGCACTTACAGGGGAATTGGGTCAGATACGCAGTATTTT; CDR3aa: CASTYRGIGSDTQYF
abundance: .; d_gene: TRBD2; v_gene: TRBV4-2; j_gene: TRBJ2-3; CDR3nt: TGTGCCAGCAGCCAAGATTTGGTGGCTAGCGGGGCGGGAGATACGCAGTATTTT; CDR3aa: CASSQDLVASGAGDTQYF
abundance: .; d_gene: TRBD1; v_gene: TRBV6-5; j_gene: TRBJ2-7; CDR3nt: TGTGCCAGCAGTTCCCGGACAGGACCCTACGAGCAGTACTTC; CDR3aa: CASSSRTGPYEQYF